This T cell receptor (beta chain) was captured by sequencing in a study of shared clonotypes between healthy human individuals. As for this clone: Additional DNA sequences in this sample encode the identical CDR3.

The CDR3 covers 12 residues. The V gene's germline CDR1 is SGHAT and CDR2 FQNNGV. Trimming stripped 1 base from V and 4 bases from J, with 2 bases between. Naive CD8 cells were CD45RO-negative, positively selected for CCR7, excluding terminally differentiated effector memory CD45RA+ cells. The assay was immunoSEQ multiplex PCR, and TCRdb's table has in-frame clones only and misses some. The sample records about 580,000 clones, roughly 98% being singletons. Sequenced material: naive CD8+ T cells sorted from blood. This sequence was found in a man aged 25 to 40 in good health. The rearrangement uses TRBV11-2 and TRBJ2-1; D uncertain. CDR3 bases: TGTGCCAGCAGCTTAGGGTACAATGAGCAGTTCTTC. Translated: CASSLGYNEQFF.